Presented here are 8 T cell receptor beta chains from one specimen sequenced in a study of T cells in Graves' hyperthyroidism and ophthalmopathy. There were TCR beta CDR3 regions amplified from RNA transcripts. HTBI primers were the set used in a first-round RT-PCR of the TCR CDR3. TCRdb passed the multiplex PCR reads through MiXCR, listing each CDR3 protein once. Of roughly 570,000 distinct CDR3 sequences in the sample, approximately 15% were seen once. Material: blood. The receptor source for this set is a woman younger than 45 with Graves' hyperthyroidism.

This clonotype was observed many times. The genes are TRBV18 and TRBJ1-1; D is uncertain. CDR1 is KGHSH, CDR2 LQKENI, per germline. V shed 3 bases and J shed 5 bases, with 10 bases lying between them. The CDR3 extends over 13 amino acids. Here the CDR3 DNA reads TGTGCCAGCTCACCGGCCCGCGGGACTGAAGCTTTCTTT. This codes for CASSPARGTEAFF.

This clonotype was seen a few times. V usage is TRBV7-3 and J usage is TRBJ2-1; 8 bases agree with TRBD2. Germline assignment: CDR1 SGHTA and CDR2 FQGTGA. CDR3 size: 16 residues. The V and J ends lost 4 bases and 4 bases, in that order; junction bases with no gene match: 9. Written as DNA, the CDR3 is TGTGCCAGCAGCTCCCCCCGGACTAGCAGTTACAATGAGCAGTTCTTC. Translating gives CASSSPRTSSYNEQFF.

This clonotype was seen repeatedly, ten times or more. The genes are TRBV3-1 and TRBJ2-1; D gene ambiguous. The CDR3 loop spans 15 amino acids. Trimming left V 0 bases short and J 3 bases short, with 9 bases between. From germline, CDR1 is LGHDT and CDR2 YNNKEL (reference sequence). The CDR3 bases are TGTGCCAGCAGCCAAGATATGAGTAGCTACAATGAGCAGTTCTTC. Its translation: CASSQDMSSYNEQFF.

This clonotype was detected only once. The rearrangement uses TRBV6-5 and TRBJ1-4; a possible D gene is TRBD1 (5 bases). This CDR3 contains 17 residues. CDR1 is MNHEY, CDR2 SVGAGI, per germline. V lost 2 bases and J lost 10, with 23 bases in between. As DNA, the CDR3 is TGTGCCAGCAGTTACGGTGGCACTCAGGACAAAGGTGGAAAACTGTTTTTT. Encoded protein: CASSYGGTQDKGGKLFF.

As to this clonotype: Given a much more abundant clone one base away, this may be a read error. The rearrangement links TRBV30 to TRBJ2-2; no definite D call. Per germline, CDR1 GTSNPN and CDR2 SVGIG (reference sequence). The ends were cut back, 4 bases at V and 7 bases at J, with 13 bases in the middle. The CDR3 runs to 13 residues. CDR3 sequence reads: CAWISTEDGELFF. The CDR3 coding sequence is TGTGCCTGGATTAGTACAGAGGACGGGGAGCTGTTTTTT.

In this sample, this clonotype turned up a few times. CDR3 sequence (DNA): TGTGCCATCAGTGTAAGGGAGAGCAACACCGGGGAGCTGTTTTTT. As protein: CAISVRESNTGELFF. The chain combines TRBV10-3 with TRBJ2-2; tentative D call: TRBD2 (5 bases). V lost 4 bases and J 2 bases, leaving 11 bases between the germline ends. The CDR3 has 15 amino acids. CDR1 ENHRY and CDR2 SYGVKD come from the germline V gene.

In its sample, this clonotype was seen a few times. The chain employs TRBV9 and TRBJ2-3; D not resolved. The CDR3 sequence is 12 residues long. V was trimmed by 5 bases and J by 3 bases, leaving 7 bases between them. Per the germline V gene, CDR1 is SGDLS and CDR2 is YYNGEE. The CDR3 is CASREGTDTQYF. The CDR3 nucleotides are TGTGCCAGCAGGGAAGGGACAGATACGCAGTATTTT.

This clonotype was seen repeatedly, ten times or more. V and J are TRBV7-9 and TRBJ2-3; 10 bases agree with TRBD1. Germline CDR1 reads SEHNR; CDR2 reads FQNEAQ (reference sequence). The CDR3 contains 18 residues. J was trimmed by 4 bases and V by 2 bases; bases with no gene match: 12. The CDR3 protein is CASSLSRPGQGRSDTQYF. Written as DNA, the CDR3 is TGTGCCAGCAGCTTAAGCAGGCCGGGACAGGGGCGGTCAGATACGCAGTATTTT.